This passage covers 18 T cell receptor beta chains from one sample sequenced in a study of technical replicates of blood from several donors. Profiled with immunoSEQ multiplex PCR; TCRdb holds only in-frame clones, not every one. The top ten hold more than 4% of the sample, which has tens of thousands of clones, nearly 95% seen once. The source material was PBMCs. These receptors originate from a human donor in good health. Some clones in this sample may be carry-over from other donors' samples.

The V and J genes are TRBV4-1 and TRBJ1-2; tentatively, D is TRBD1 (5 bases). Trimming took 2 bases from V and 8 from J, leaving 12 bases between them. The germline gives CDR1 MGHRA, CDR2 YSYEKL. This CDR3 has 13 residues. CDR3 in amino acids: CASSQIGGDGYTF. The CDR3, as DNA: TGCGCCAGCAGCCAAATTGGAGGGGACGGCTACACCTTC.

This chain connects TRBV19 to TRBJ2-7; 13 nucleotides match TRBD2. V lost 5 bases to trimming and J lost 4 bases; unmatched junction nucleotides: 5. CDR3 length: 15 residues. The germline V gene has CDR1 LNHDA and CDR2 SQIVND (reference sequence). The CDR3 DNA reads TGTGCCAGTAGTGGGGGACTAGCGGGAAAATACGAGCAGTACTTC. It encodes CASSGGLAGKYEQYF.

The chain recombines TRBV5-1 with TRBJ2-3; 7 positions match TRBD1. Germline CDR1 and CDR2: SGHRS and YFSETQ. The CDR3 has 15 residues. V trimming: 6 bases; J trimming: 1 base; junction bases outside the gene matches: 8. CDR3 protein: CASTLGQVGTDTQYF. CDR3 DNA: TGCGCCAGCACTCTCGGACAGGTTGGCACAGATACGCAGTATTTT.

The V and J genes are TRBV27 and TRBJ1-4; D is ambiguous. V dropped 0 bases and J dropped 3 bases, with 8 bases sitting between them. The germline gives CDR1 MNHEY, CDR2 SMNVEV (reference sequence). The CDR3 sequence is 15 residues long. The CDR3 bases are TGTGCCAGCAGTTTATCCGGGTTCCCTAATGAAAAACTGTTTTTT. Translation: CASSLSGFPNEKLFF.

The chain carries TRBV30 and TRBJ2-5; D perhaps matches TRBD2 (5 bases). Per the germline V gene, CDR1 is GTSNPN and CDR2 is SVGIG (reference sequence). Trimming took off 7 bases at V and 5 bases at J, with 14 bases between the two ends. This CDR3 region has 12 residues. CDR3 DNA: TGTGCCTCCTCCATCCCGGGGGAGACCCAGTACTTC. Amino acid sequence: CASSIPGETQYF.

The V gene is TRBV5-1, the J gene TRBJ1-1, with D maybe TRBD1 (5 bases). The germline V gene has CDR1 SGHRS and CDR2 YFSETQ. This CDR3 comprises 13 residues. Trimming removed 0 bases at V and 4 bases at J, with 7 bases between. The CDR3, as DNA: TGCGCCAGCAGCTTGGCAGGGCCCACTGAAGCTTTCTTT. It is translated as CASSLAGPTEAFF.

The rearrangement uses TRBV6-1 and TRBJ1-1, with D perhaps TRBD1 (6 bases). Germline values: CDR1 MNHNS, CDR2 SASEGT. V was cut by 4 bases and J by 1 base, with 7 bases left in between. The CDR3 is made up of 13 amino acids. For the CDR3, the DNA is TGTGCCAGCAGTGTACAGGGGAACACTGAAGCTTTCTTT. This codes for CASSVQGNTEAFF.

The rearrangement links TRBV30 to TRBJ2-5, with TRBD2 matching 8 bases. V lost 7 bases to trimming and J lost 4 bases; unmatched junction nucleotides: 11. Germline CDR1 is GTSNPN and CDR2 is SVGIG (reference sequence). The CDR3 is 14 residues long. CDR3: CASSPSGLVETQYF. The CDR3 DNA follows: TGTGCCTCCTCGCCTAGCGGGCTGGTAGAGACCCAGTACTTC.

The rearrangement links TRBV28 to TRBJ2-1; 8 bases are shared with TRBD2. The CDR3 loop spans 16 amino acids. Germline CDR1 is MDHEN and CDR2 is SYDVKM. Losses at the gene ends were 5 bases for V and 3 bases for J; bases not matched to a gene: 9. CDR3 sequence: CASSPPLAGNYNEQFF. The CDR3 nucleotides read TGTGCCAGCAGTCCACCTCTAGCGGGTAACTACAATGAGCAGTTCTTC.

This rearrangement joins TRBV5-6 to TRBJ2-2; no reliable D call. This CDR3 comprises 14 residues. CDR1 and CDR2 (germline): SGHDT, YYEEEE. Trimming left V 1 base short and J 1 base short, with 5 bases between. The CDR3 sequence is CASSLRGNTGELFF. The CDR3 nucleotides read TGTGCCAGCAGCTTGAGAGGGAACACCGGGGAGCTGTTTTTT.

The chain carries TRBV2 and TRBJ2-3; a possible D gene is TRBD2 (6 bases). V was cut by 11 bases and J by 0 bases, with 12 bases left in between. Germline loops: CDR1 SNHLY, CDR2 FYNNEI. The CDR3 is 13 amino acids. The CDR3 bases are TGTGCCGAGGGAGGCGGAAGCACAGATACGCAGTATTTT. Its protein is CAEGGGSTDTQYF. Filled out from reference TRBV2 and TRBJ2-3, the complete variable domain reads EPEVTQTPSHQVTQMGQEVILRCVPISNHLYFYWYRQILGQKVEFLVSFYNNEISEKSEIFDDQFSVERPDGSNFTLKIRSTKLEDSAMYFCAEGGGSTDTQYFGPGTRLTVL.

This rearrangement joins TRBV2 to TRBJ2-7, with 8 bases lining up with TRBD1. J lost 4 bases, V lost 8 bases, and 13 bases had no gene match. The germline gives CDR1 SNHLY, CDR2 FYNNEI. CDR3 length: 15 residues. CDR3: CASGVDRGTSYEQYF. The CDR3 region has the DNA TGTGCCAGCGGGGTCGACAGGGGAACGTCTTACGAGCAGTACTTC.

The chain carries TRBV9 and TRBJ1-3; no clear D gene. The germline V and J ends were trimmed by 4 bases and 0 bases, with 2 bases remaining between them. This CDR3 region has 12 residues. The germline gives CDR1 SGDLS, CDR2 YYNGEE. The CDR3 region has the DNA TGTGCCAGCAGCCGCTCTGGAAACACCATATATTTT. This sequence encodes CASSRSGNTIYF.

The chain combines TRBV6-5 with TRBJ1-1; no reliable D call. The V and J ends lost 6 bases and 2 bases respectively, with 10 bases between them. CDR3 length: 13 residues. Germline-derived CDR1 and CDR2 are MNHEY and SVGAGI. The CDR3 spells CASSLYRNTEAFF. The CDR3 nucleotides are TGTGCCAGCAGCCTTTACAGAAACACTGAAGCTTTCTTT.

This sequence joins TRBV6-4 and TRBJ2-2, with D hard to call. Germline V gives CDR1 MRHNA, CDR2 SNTAGT. The CDR3 covers 13 residues. Between the trimmed V and J ends, which lost 5 bases and 3 bases, there was a span of 7 bases. The CDR3 sequence is CASSFSDTGELFF. The CDR3 region has the DNA TGTGCCAGCAGTTTCTCAGACACCGGGGAGCTGTTTTTT.

In this sample, this clone turned up a few times. The V and J genes are TRBV29-1 and TRBJ2-4; 10 bases fit TRBD1. Germline V gives CDR1 SQVTM, CDR2 ANQGSEA. CDR3 length: 13 residues. The junction had 4 bases not matched to a gene; V was cut back by 4 bases and J by 7 bases. CDR3 DNA sequence: TGCAGCGTTGGAACGGACAGGGGGAACATTCAGTACTTC. Translating gives CSVGTDRGNIQYF. The full variable domain, with the rest looked up from reference TRBV29-1 and TRBJ2-4, is SAVISQKPSRDICQRGTSLTIQCQVDSQVTMMFWYRQQPGQSLTLIATANQGSEATYESGFVIDKFPISRPNLTFSTLTVSNMSPEDSSIYLCSVGTDRGNIQYFGAGTRLSVL.

The chain couples TRBV18 to TRBJ1-4, with a tentative D call TRBD1 (5 bases). V dropped 3 bases and J dropped 0 bases, with 8 bases sitting between them. This CDR3 is 15 amino acids long. Germline loops: CDR1 KGHSH, CDR2 LQKENI. In DNA, the CDR3 is TGTGCCAGCTCACCCTCAGGGCCAACTAATGAAAAACTGTTTTTT. Translation: CASSPSGPTNEKLFF.

The V gene is TRBV29-1, the J gene TRBJ2-5; TRBD2 agrees at 8 bases. The V and J ends lost 3 bases and 7 bases, in that order; junction bases with no gene match: 10. CDR1 and CDR2 from the germline V gene are SQVTM and ANQGSEA. The CDR3 is 14 amino acids. The CDR3 reads CSVDSGGRTVTQYF. CDR3 sequence (DNA): TGCAGCGTTGATAGTGGCGGGAGGACGGTGACCCAGTACTTC. The full variable domain, completed using reference TRBV29-1 and TRBJ2-5, is SAVISQKPSRDICQRGTSLTIQCQVDSQVTMMFWYRQQPGQSLTLIATANQGSEATYESGFVIDKFPISRPNLTFSTLTVSNMSPEDSSIYLCSVDSGGRTVTQYFGPGTRLLVL.